Below are 10 T cell receptor beta chains sequenced from a single sample in a study of shared clonotypes between healthy human individuals. Assay used: immunoSEQ multiplex PCR; TCRdb lists only in-frame clones, some missing. The table lists about 520,000 clones, 81% of them singletons. Sequencing input: PBMCs. Every receptor here comes from a woman aged 40 to 49 in good health. Some clones in this sample may be carry-over from other donors' samples.

The chain couples TRBV7-2 to TRBJ2-1; no clear D gene. The V end was cut by 1 base, the J end by 4 bases, with 8 bases between. Germline V gene lookup returns CDR1 SGHTA and CDR2 FQGNSA. This CDR3 is 14 amino acids long. The CDR3 here is CASSLGVGYNEQFF. DNA of the CDR3: TGTGCCAGCAGCTTAGGGGTTGGGTACAATGAGCAGTTCTTC.

CDR3 protein: CASSSVWTGQGIGDTQYF. The CDR3 bases are TGCGCCAGCAGCTCCGTTTGGACGGGACAGGGGATCGGAGATACGCAGTATTTT. The gene calls are TRBV5-1 and TRBJ2-3; 10 bases fit TRBD1. CDR3 size: 18 residues. In germline, CDR1 is SGHRS, CDR2 YFSETQ. J gave up 5 bases and V 3 bases, and 15 bases lay outside the gene matches.

As concerns this clone: It is likely a read error: a sequence one base away is far more abundant. The chain carries TRBV7-3 and TRBJ2-5; a possible D gene is TRBD2 (5 bases). The CDR3 has 13 amino acids. Trimming removed 5 bases from V and 5 bases from J, with 12 bases in between. CDR1 and CDR2 from the germline V gene are SGHTA and FQGTGA. CDR3 nucleotides: TGTGCCAGCAGCCCTACTAGGGTGGAGACCCAGTACTTC. Translated: CASSPTRVETQYF. Combining the CDR3 with reference TRBV7-3 and TRBJ2-5 gives the whole variable domain GAGVSQTPSNKVTEKGKYVELRCDPISGHTALYWYRQSLGQGPEFLIYFQGTGAADDSGLPNDRFFAVRPEGSVSTLKIQRTERGDSAVYLCASSPTRVETQYFGPGTRLLVL.

This chain connects TRBV5-4 to TRBJ1-1; perhaps TRBD1 as D (5 bases). Germline V CDR1 and CDR2: SGHNT, YYREEE (reference sequence). CDR3 length equals 14 residues. V shed 5 bases and J shed 1 base, with 12 bases lying between them. DNA for the CDR3: TGTGCCAGCAGGTCCTGGGGGGGGAACACTGAAGCTTTCTTT. It specifies CASRSWGGNTEAFF.

CDR3 DNA sequence: TGTGCCAGCACCCGGCTAGCGGGAGGGTACGAGCAGTACTTC. It yields the protein CASTRLAGGYEQYF. The rearrangement links TRBV6-5 to TRBJ2-7; 12 nucleotides match TRBD2. Germline CDR1 MNHEY, CDR2 SVGAGI. J gave up 4 bases and V 7 bases, and 5 bases lay outside the gene matches. The CDR3 is made up of 14 amino acids.

The chain has TRBV7-2 and TRBJ2-7; unclear D gene. V was shortened by 5 bases and J by 0 bases, with 5 bases between the two germline ends. The CDR3 is 12 residues long. Germline CDR1 SGHTA, CDR2 FQGNSA. CDR3 residues: CASSPYSYEQYF. The DNA for the CDR3 is TGTGCCAGCAGCCCCTACTCCTACGAGCAGTACTTC.

The genes are TRBV7-3 and TRBJ1-1; 8 nucleotides line up with TRBD1. The CDR3 is 14 amino acids. The V gene end was trimmed by 4 bases and the J gene end by 6 bases; junction bases not matched to a gene: 7. Germline loops: CDR1 SGHTA, CDR2 FQGTGA. CDR3 in amino acids: CASSSGQEAAEAFF. CDR3 DNA sequence: TGTGCCAGCAGCTCGGGACAGGAGGCCGCTGAAGCTTTCTTT.

The rearrangement uses TRBV5-1 and TRBJ2-2; the match to TRBD2 covers 8 bases. The CDR3 covers 14 residues. V lost 9 bases to trimming and J lost 0 bases; unmatched junction nucleotides: 4. Germline V gives CDR1 SGHRS, CDR2 YFSETQ. CDR3 amino acids: CATTGLANTGELFF. The CDR3 DNA follows: TGCGCCACCACGGGACTAGCGAACACCGGGGAGCTGTTTTTT.

This clone was seen more than once but under ten times. The chain joins TRBV2 to TRBJ2-3, with D possibly TRBD1 on 5 matching bases. The CDR3 length is 15 residues. Trimming pared 10 bases from V and 5 bases from J, leaving 22 bases between. Germline V gives CDR1 SNHLY, CDR2 FYNNEI. For the CDR3, the DNA is TGTGCCACCCGTAGCCCCTTTCAGGGCCGAGATACGCAGTATTTT. It codes for CATRSPFQGRDTQYF.

This chain uses TRBV7-8 with TRBJ2-2; 7 positions match TRBD1. Unmatched junction bases numbered 6, after V lost 2 bases and J lost 3 bases. Germline lookup yields CDR1 SGHVS and CDR2 FQNEAQ. CDR3 length: 16 amino acids. CDR3 residues: CASSLKQGKDTGELFF. The CDR3 nucleotides read TGTGCCAGCAGCTTAAAACAGGGGAAGGACACCGGGGAGCTGTTTTTT.